The clone carrying this T cell receptor (beta chain) was detected many times. Its target is not known. The CDR3 end is not reached by the read, which stops 3 residues before it; the germline J gene fills it in. Each donor provided about 5 to 9 ml of heparinized whole blood. The method was immunoSEQ multiplex PCR; TCRdb's version includes in-frame clones alone and lacks a portion of them. This sample has about 35,000 clones and no singletons, with 0.95% in the ten largest. This specimen comes from a study of T cell clonality in common variable immunodeficiency. Findings and limits, study-wide: Patient heterogeneity in the CVID cohort limited correlations between repertoire features and clinical complications.

CDR1 is SGHTA and CDR2 is FQGNSA in the germline V gene. CDR3 length: 13 amino acids. V was pared by 5 bases and J by 2 bases, with 1 base of the junction left unmatched. This TCR came from a person aged 18 to 70 in good health. The V call is TRBV7-2, the J call TRBJ2-7; TRBD1 agrees at 9 bases. The specimen sequenced was peripheral blood mononuclear cells. CDR3 bases read: TGTGCCAGCAGCCGGGACAGGGCCTACGAG. Protein product: CASSRDRAYE. The CDR3 as a whole reads CASSRDRAYEQYF. Complete variable domain (other parts from reference TRBV7-2 and TRBJ2-7): GAGVSQSPSNKVTEKGKDVELRCDPISGHTALYWYRQSLGQGLEFLIYFQGNSAPDKSGLPSDRFSAERTGGSVSTLTIQRTQQEDSAVYLCASSRDRAYEQYFGPGTRLTVT.